The next 8 T cell receptor beta chains were all read from a single sample in a study of blood T cell repertoires in COVID-19. Data came from immunoSEQ multiplex PCR; TCRdb stores just in-frame clones and leaves some out. The sample lists approximately 150,000 clones; under 90% were seen once. Sequenced sample: peripheral blood. The receptors here all came from a human donor in a cohort sampled during active COVID-19.

The chain couples TRBV9 to TRBJ2-6; 9 bases agree with TRBD1. Per germline, CDR1 SGDLS and CDR2 YYNGEE. After removal of 6 bases from V and 0 bases from J, the junction contained 7 bases not matched to a gene. CDR3 length: 17 residues. The CDR3 nucleotides are TGTGCCAGCACAAGGACAGGGGATAGCTCTGGGGCCAACGTCCTGACTTTC. Translation gives CASTRTGDSSGANVLTF.

The V gene is TRBV4-3, the J gene TRBJ2-7; 10 bases fit TRBD2. The germline CDR1 and CDR2 sequences are LGHNA and YSLEER. The CDR3 covers 15 residues. V dropped 1 base and J dropped 2; count of bases not matched to a gene: 2. The CDR3 DNA sequence: TGCGCCAGCAGCCAAGGGACTAGCGGTCCCTACGAGCAGTACTTC. This sequence encodes CASSQGTSGPYEQYF.

The V and J genes are TRBV7-9 and TRBJ2-1; D may be TRBD2 (6 bases). With 5 bases removed from V and 4 bases from J, the gap between germline ends came to 18 bases. Germline V lookup: CDR1 SEHNR, CDR2 FQNEAQ (reference sequence). The CDR3 is 16 residues long. The CDR3 DNA follows: TGTGCCAGCAGCCTCCCGGACACAGCGGGTTACAATGAGCAGTTCTTC. This gives the protein CASSLPDTAGYNEQFF.

V and J are TRBV14 and TRBJ2-7, with TRBD1 matching over 8 bases. Trimming removed 1 base from V and 4 bases from J; junction bases left unmatched: 3. Germline V gene data show CDR1 as SGHDN and CDR2 as FVKESK. The length of the CDR3 is 14 residues. CDR3 nucleotides: TGTGCCAGCAGCCAAGGGGACAGGACTTACGAGCAGTACTTC. This sequence encodes CASSQGDRTYEQYF.

The chain has TRBV19 and TRBJ2-4, with 12 bases lining up with TRBD1. J was trimmed by 9 bases and V by 6 bases; bases with no gene match: 12. The CDR3 runs 16 residues. In germline, CDR1 is LNHDA, CDR2 SQIVND (reference sequence). The CDR3 DNA reads as TGTGCCAGTAGCGTTCCGGGACAGGGGGCTGGGAGCATTCAGTACTTC. It translates to CASSVPGQGAGSIQYF.

The chain is built from TRBV6-2 or TRBV6-3 and TRBJ2-5, with D possibly matching TRBD2 (5 bases). Trimming took 2 bases from V and 1 from J, leaving 26 bases between them. Per the germline V gene, CDR1 is MNHEY and CDR2 is SVGEGT. The CDR3 runs to 20 residues. The CDR3 loop reads CASSYPSRAGGILFQETQYF. The CDR3 DNA follows: TGTGCCAGCAGTTACCCCTCAAGGGCAGGAGGCATCCTTTTCCAAGAGACCCAGTACTTC.

The gene calls are TRBV7-9 and TRBJ1-1; tentatively, D is TRBD1 (6 bases). The CDR3 is 14 residues long. Germline loops: CDR1 SEHNR, CDR2 FQNEAQ (reference sequence). The germline V and J ends were trimmed by 2 bases and 1 base, with 8 bases remaining between them. The CDR3 region has the DNA TGTGCCAGCAGCTTAAGGACAGAGAACACTGAAGCTTTCTTT. Amino acid sequence: CASSLRTENTEAFF.

This chain connects TRBV28 to TRBJ1-2, with a possible D match to TRBD1 (5 bases). The germline V gene encodes CDR1 MDHEN and CDR2 SYDVKM. This CDR3 spans 12 amino acids. The germline V and J ends were trimmed by 5 bases and 10 bases, with 14 bases remaining between them. CDR3 bases: TGTGCCAGCAGTGCTCCGCAGGGCGACTACACCTTC. Its translation is CASSAPQGDYTF.